Below, 19 T cell receptor beta chains from the same sample are listed, as sequenced in a study of metastatic and nonmetastatic thyroid tumors. All patients were treatment-naive before thyroid surgery. With MiXCR, TCRdb reprocessed the PCR reads. The table records 60,000 to 75,000 clones, approximately 4.1% of them present only once. Sequencing input: blood. Receptor source: a female donor with papillary thyroid cancer or a benign thyroid nodule (not recorded which). Some clones in this sample may be carry-over from other donors' samples.

This clone has ten or more counts. V is TRBV2 and J is TRBJ2-1; maybe TRBD1 (5 bases). In germline, CDR1 is SNHLY, CDR2 FYNNEI. The CDR3 loop spans 14 amino acids. V was trimmed by 8 bases and J by 0 bases, leaving 11 bases between them. The CDR3 reads CASQIGDSYNEQFF. CDR3 bases: TGTGCCAGCCAGATAGGGGACTCCTACAATGAGCAGTTCTTC.

At least ten counts were recorded for this clone. This chain joins TRBV24-1 and TRBJ1-2; D gene uncertain. V dropped 4 bases and J dropped 4 bases, with 15 bases sitting between them. In germline, CDR1 is KGHDR, CDR2 SFDVKD. This CDR3 has 15 residues. The CDR3 DNA reads TGTGCCACCAGTGACCCTGCCCGTCCGGGCTATGGCTACACCTTC. It yields the protein CATSDPARPGYGYTF.

This clone has only a few counts. A single base separates this from a much larger clone, so it may be a read error. This sequence joins TRBV29-1 and TRBJ2-2; 9 nucleotides match TRBD2. Germline CDR1 and CDR2: SQVTM and ANQGSEA. The CDR3 covers 17 residues. V lost 7 bases to trimming and J lost 2 bases; unmatched junction nucleotides: 14. CDR3: CSAEWGLAGINTGELFF. CDR3 in DNA: TGCAGCGCCGAATGGGGGCTAGCGGGAATAAACACCGGGGAGCTGTTTTTT.

The table lists this clone with a few counts. A much more abundant neighbour one base away suggests this may be a read error. The rearrangement links TRBV10-3 to TRBJ1-1; no reliable D call. The ends were cut back, 4 bases at V and 3 bases at J, with 9 bases in the middle. The CDR3 length is 13 residues. Germline V gene sequence: CDR1 ENHRY, CDR2 SYGVKD. CDR3 region: CAISGPRYTEAFF. CDR3 nucleotides: TGTGCCATCAGTGGGCCGAGGTACACTGAAGCTTTCTTT.

In this sample, this clone turned up a few times. This sequence joins TRBV27 and TRBJ2-1, with D perhaps TRBD1 (6 bases). Deletions cut 2 bases from V and 7 bases from J, with 9 bases between. Germline loops: CDR1 MNHEY, CDR2 SMNVEV (reference sequence). The CDR3 loop spans 13 amino acids. The CDR3 sequence: CASSLTGPNEQFF. The CDR3 DNA is TGTGCCAGCAGTTTAACAGGGCCTAATGAGCAGTTCTTC.

There are many counts of this clone. This sample includes further DNA sequences coding for the same CDR3. The rearrangement uses TRBV11-3 and TRBJ2-3; D ambiguous. Trimming pared 1 base from V and 1 base from J, leaving 9 bases between. The CDR3 extends over 15 amino acids. CDR1 SGHNT and CDR2 YENEEA come from the germline V gene. CDR3 in amino acids: CASSLVTGGTDTQYF. In DNA form, the CDR3 reads TGTGCCAGCAGCTTAGTCACGGGCGGCACAGATACGCAGTATTTT.

The rearrangement links TRBV27 to TRBJ1-4; no clear D gene. Germline lookup yields CDR1 MNHEY and CDR2 SMNVEV (reference sequence). The CDR3 covers 13 residues. The V and J ends lost 6 bases and 10 bases respectively, with 15 bases between them. As DNA, the CDR3 is TGTGCCAGCAGGCTATCGGGCGTCGGAAAACTGTTTTTT. Residues: CASRLSGVGKLFF.

In its sample, this clone was seen a few times. A much larger clone sits a single nucleotide away, making a read error possible. This chain links TRBV5-8 with TRBJ2-3; tentative D call: TRBD1 (6 bases). With 3 bases removed from V and 2 bases from J, the gap between germline ends came to 16 bases. Per germline, CDR1 SGHTS and CDR2 YDEGEE. The CDR3 totals 16 residues. CDR3 sequence reads: CASSSLSGAATDTQYF. CDR3 in DNA: TGTGCCAGCAGCTCCCTATCAGGGGCCGCCACAGATACGCAGTATTTT.

This clone was seen many times. This chain connects TRBV18 to TRBJ1-1; D gene unclear. The CDR3 is made up of 13 amino acids. The V gene lost 3 bases and the J gene lost 7 bases, with 12 bases spanning the gap. Germline lookup yields CDR1 KGHSH and CDR2 LQKENI. CDR3 amino acids: CASSPVLWSEAFF. The CDR3 nucleotides are TGTGCCAGCTCACCCGTCCTCTGGAGTGAAGCTTTCTTT.

This clone was found many times. This same CDR3 is encoded by further DNA sequences in the sample. The chain joins TRBV2 to TRBJ2-7; D unresolved. Trimming stripped 6 bases from V and 4 bases from J, with 16 bases between. Per the germline V gene, CDR1 is SNHLY and CDR2 is FYNNEI. The length of the CDR3 is 14 residues. DNA for the CDR3: TGTGCCAGCAGCGATCCGCCGCCTCATTACGAGCAGTACTTC. This codes for CASSDPPPHYEQYF.

This clone showed up just a few times. This may be a read error, as it is one base from a much larger clone. The CDR3 DNA is TGTGCCGCGGGGGGCGGAGCAGATACGCAGTATTTT. Its protein product is CAAGGGADTQYF. V and J are TRBV24-1 and TRBJ2-3; 8 bases are a match to TRBD2. Germline V gene lookup returns CDR1 KGHDR and CDR2 SFDVKD. V lost 12 bases, J lost 4 bases, and 5 bases stayed unmatched. The CDR3 totals 12 residues.

On this clone: A much bigger clone sits one base away, suggesting this may be a read error. This chain links TRBV5-6 with TRBJ1-6, with D possibly matching TRBD1 (5 bases). This CDR3 contains 15 residues. Per germline, CDR1 SGHDT and CDR2 YYEEEE. CDR3 region: CSSSLGGWGNSPLHF. As DNA, the CDR3 is TGTTCCAGCAGCTTGGGCGGTTGGGGGAATTCACCCCTCCACTTT. Based on the CDR3 plus reference TRBV5-6 and TRBJ1-6, the full variable domain is DAGVTQSPTHLIKTRGQQVTLRCSPKSGHDTVSWYQQALGQGPQFIFQYYEEEERQRGNFPDRFSGHQFPNYSSELNVNALLLGDSALYLCSSSLGGWGNSPLHFGNGTRLTVT.

This clone was observed a handful of times. This chain connects TRBV7-9 to TRBJ2-2; D perhaps matches TRBD2 (5 bases). The CDR3 sequence is 15 residues long. The V end lost 1 base, the J end lost 7 bases, and 13 bases lay between the germline ends. The germline V gene has CDR1 SEHNR and CDR2 FQNEAQ (reference sequence). CDR3 in amino acids: CASSLEEVYGGELFF. The CDR3 DNA reads as TGTGCCAGCAGCTTAGAGGAGGTATATGGCGGGGAGCTGTTTTTT.

The CDR3 nucleotides are TGTGCCACCGTCAGGACAGCCGATTCCTCCTACGAGCAGTACTTC. Its translation is CATVRTADSSYEQYF. The chain employs TRBV28 and TRBJ2-7, with a possible D match to TRBD1 (6 bases). The germline V and J ends were trimmed by 10 bases and 0 bases, with 19 bases remaining between them. The CDR3 covers 15 residues. CDR1 MDHEN and CDR2 SYDVKM come from the germline V gene.

As concerns this clone: Likely a read error: the CDR3 ends without its conserved phenylalanine or tryptophan. V gene TRBV20-1 combines with J gene TRBJ2-7; D unresolved. The CDR3 is 15 residues long. Germline V gene lookup returns CDR1 DFQATT and CDR2 SNEGSKA (reference sequence). CDR3 DNA sequence: TGCGGTGCTACCTCCGGCCGGCGACAAATCAACGAGCAGTACATC. Its translation: CGATSGRRQINEQYI.

V and J are TRBV6-1 and TRBJ1-2; D not resolved. The CDR3 sequence is 14 residues long. Germline V gives CDR1 MNHNS, CDR2 SASEGT. Deletions cut 0 bases from V and 5 bases from J, with 10 bases between. This CDR3 reads CASSEASLDYGYTF. The CDR3 DNA is TGTGCCAGCAGTGAAGCCTCCCTTGATTATGGCTACACCTTC.

This chain links TRBV6-2 or TRBV6-3 with TRBJ2-7; no clear D gene. Germline CDR1 MNHEY, CDR2 SVGEGT. V was clipped by 4 bases and J by 3 bases, with 13 bases between them. CDR3 length: 14 amino acids. The CDR3 coding sequence is TGTGCCAGCAGTTCCCGGGCCAATAACTACGAGCAGTACTTC. This codes for CASSSRANNYEQYF.

The chain is built from TRBV5-8 and TRBJ2-5; 8 positions match TRBD1. J was trimmed by 8 bases and V by 1 base; bases with no gene match: 10. CDR1 SGHTS and CDR2 YDEGEE come from the germline V gene. CDR3 length: 15 residues. CDR3 loop: CASSLRVTGAGTQYF. CDR3 DNA: TGTGCCAGCAGCTTGAGGGTGACAGGGGCAGGAACCCAGTACTTC.

This clone was observed a few times. One end of the junction is discordant with germline, which a read error may explain. The rearrangement links TRBV2 to TRBJ2-2; 10 bases are shared with TRBD2. The CDR3 covers 17 residues. Germline CDR1 SNHLY, CDR2 FYNNEI. This CDR3 reads CASSEWPSGGNTWELFF. The CDR3 nucleotides read TGTGCCAGCAGTGAGTGGCCTAGCGGGGGAAACACCTGGGAGCTGTTTTTT.